This TCR beta chain was identified in a study of cytomegalovirus exposure and HLA in healthy donors. Looking at the study overall: Later, an analysis reported that the 120 or so validation repertoires had used the same platform as the approximately 720 first-cohort repertoires.

This CDR3 is 15 amino acids long. Germline CDR1 reads LNHNV; CDR2 reads YYDKDF (reference sequence). Trimming stripped 3 bases from V and 1 base from J, with 10 bases between. The donors were in the approximately 130-subject validation cohort; that cohort was separate from the approximately 700-subject first cohort. TCRdb's table, derived via immunoSEQ multiplex PCR, lists solely in-frame clones and lacks some. The sample has roughly 60,000 clones; about 91% are singletons. The source is a woman aged 18-29 years in good health and CMV-seronegative. Sequencing used PBMCs. The chain uses TRBV15 and TRBJ1-5; TRBD1 might be the D (6 bases). The CDR3 nucleotides read TGTGCCACCAGCAGGACAGGTCAGAGCAATCAGCCCCAGCATTTT. It codes for CATSRTGQSNQPQHF.